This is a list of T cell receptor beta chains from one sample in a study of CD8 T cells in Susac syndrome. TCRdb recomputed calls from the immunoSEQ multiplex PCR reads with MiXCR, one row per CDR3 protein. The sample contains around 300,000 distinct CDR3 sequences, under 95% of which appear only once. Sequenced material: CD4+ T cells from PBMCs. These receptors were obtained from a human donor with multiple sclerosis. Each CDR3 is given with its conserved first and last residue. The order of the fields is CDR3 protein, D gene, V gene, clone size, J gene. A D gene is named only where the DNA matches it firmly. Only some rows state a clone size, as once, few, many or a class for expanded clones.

CASRRGLAGGTDTQYF,TRBD2,TRBV7-2,-,TRBJ2-3
CASSPRTSGRNEQYF,TRBD2,TRBV3-1,-,TRBJ2-7
CANCAGPHREQFF,-,TRBV24-1,-,TRBJ2-1
CASSATGVGANVLTF,TRBD1,TRBV19,once,TRBJ2-6
CASSRFDREGTIYF,TRBD1,TRBV7-8,-,TRBJ1-3
CASDYRGQEETQYF,TRBD1,TRBV18,-,TRBJ2-5
CASSQEQFSGYEQYF,-,TRBV3-1,once,TRBJ2-7
CAWSVRGAEETQYF,-,TRBV30,-,TRBJ2-5
CASSRNYRASTDTQYF,-,TRBV6-2/TRBV6-3,once,TRBJ2-3
CASSLAPSGQETQYF,TRBD2,TRBV7-6,-,TRBJ2-5
CASSGDPRDPEAFF,-,TRBV19,-,TRBJ1-1
CASRPQGNTEAFF,-,TRBV12-3/TRBV12-4,-,TRBJ1-1
CAWSWRGRTDTQYF,-,TRBV30,once,TRBJ2-3
CASSQSRDWPYNEQFF,-,TRBV4-3,once,TRBJ2-1
CASSLSGPQREQYF,-,TRBV12-3/TRBV12-4,few,TRBJ2-7
CASSYRAGDREKLFF,-,TRBV6-6,-,TRBJ1-4
CASSPDRPSTDTQYF,-,TRBV7-9,once,TRBJ2-3
CASSRGRTEAFF,-,TRBV3-1,-,TRBJ1-1
CSARDSSTDTQYF,-,TRBV20-1,few,TRBJ2-3
CASSLVSGGAGANVLTF,TRBD1,TRBV5-1,-,TRBJ2-6
CSARVAGRSSYEQYF,TRBD2,TRBV20-1,-,TRBJ2-7
CASSQRALEQFF,-,TRBV3-1,-,TRBJ2-1
CASSYFAGVGNEQFF,TRBD2,TRBV6-2/TRBV6-3,-,TRBJ2-1
CASSLGVGHTEAFF,-,TRBV12-3/TRBV12-4,-,TRBJ1-1
CASRSTGTGSSGANVLTF,TRBD1,TRBV12-3/TRBV12-4,-,TRBJ2-6
CATRGGGTGIGELFF,-,TRBV2,-,TRBJ2-2
CASSPGGAHEEQFF,TRBD1,TRBV28,once,TRBJ2-1
CAWRRSGLDGTGGYQPQHF,TRBD1,TRBV30,-,TRBJ1-5
CSARTRTGDYEQYF,TRBD1,TRBV20-1,-,TRBJ2-7
CASSLGPKGQPQETQYF,TRBD1,TRBV5-1,-,TRBJ2-5
CASRSGTGGDQPQHF,TRBD1,TRBV12-3/TRBV12-4,-,TRBJ1-5
CASRQTGSSYNEQFF,TRBD1,TRBV6-6,-,TRBJ2-1
CATHRKATDTQYF,-,TRBV7-9,once,TRBJ2-3
CASSLRLAVSTDTQYF,TRBD2,TRBV13,-,TRBJ2-3
CAWSGWSGQVNWYQETQYF,-,TRBV30,-,TRBJ2-5
CASIAEEGLRDRNEQFF,-,TRBV23-1,-,TRBJ2-1
CASRLGPGHLLNSPLHF,-,TRBV12-3/TRBV12-4,-,TRBJ1-6
CASSPQAPGISVSEQYF,-,TRBV19,once,TRBJ2-7
CSASSGRGEQFF,-,TRBV20-1,-,TRBJ2-1
CASSLDLDRVFFTEAFF,TRBD1,TRBV11-2,-,TRBJ1-1
CAWSGGGDTQYF,-,TRBV30,-,TRBJ2-3
CASSYSIGTGSSYNEQFF,-,TRBV6-5,once,TRBJ2-1
CASSSPTVRAGGFHNEQFF,TRBD2,TRBV9,-,TRBJ2-1
CSVEGDISTDTQYF,-,TRBV29-1,-,TRBJ2-3
CATKGRAGNTIYF,-,TRBV10-3,-,TRBJ1-3
CSVVLTGGNTEAFF,TRBD1,TRBV29-1,-,TRBJ1-1
CASSLSPAAVTGELFF,-,TRBV7-2,-,TRBJ2-2
CASRRTGRETQYF,TRBD1,TRBV11-2,-,TRBJ2-5
CASSQEGTVYGYTF,TRBD1,TRBV3-1,-,TRBJ1-2
CASRPGGTYEQYF,TRBD2,TRBV2,-,TRBJ2-7
CASRVPGQKETQYF,TRBD1,TRBV6-2/TRBV6-3,-,TRBJ2-5
CASSYTTGTGREQYF,TRBD1,TRBV11-2,few,TRBJ2-7
CASSRTSDWSNTGELFF,TRBD2,TRBV4-3,-,TRBJ2-2
CASTRDRGLSPLHF,TRBD1,TRBV23-1,-,TRBJ1-6
CASSLDISGRVWQYF,TRBD2,TRBV7-2,-,TRBJ2-7
CASSQAAGGFGELFF,TRBD2,TRBV4-3,-,TRBJ2-2
CASSYRFCQEISGANVLTF,-,TRBV6-7,-,TRBJ2-6
CASSIFGLMNTEAFF,-,TRBV12-3/TRBV12-4,few,TRBJ1-1
CASSFTGTGNPYGYTF,TRBD1,TRBV7-2,-,TRBJ1-2